The 16 T cell receptor beta chains below come from one sample, sequenced in a study of regulatory and conventional T cells in RAG deficiency. Profiling relied on immunoSEQ multiplex PCR, and the TCRdb table lists in-frame clones only, not all of them. The sample records 30,000 to 35,000 clones, more than 75% being singletons. The sorted conventional CD4+ T cells were CD25-low and CD127-high, with genomic DNA sequenced. These data were likewise used in another study, on regulatory T cells. According to that study: The PCR used 52 TRBV and 13 TRBJ primers.

Specimen: CD4+ effector T cells sorted from blood. The receptors derive from a human donor in good health.

CDR3 nucleotides: TGTGCCAGCTCACCAGGGGCTGGAAACACCATATATTTT. It specifies CASSPGAGNTIYF. The J gene is TRBJ1-3, the V gene TRBV18; the D is unclear. In germline, CDR1 is KGHSH, CDR2 LQKENI. CDR3 length: 13 amino acids. V was clipped by 2 bases and J by 2 bases, with 4 bases between them.

V and J are TRBV7-8 and TRBJ2-5, with D uncertain. Deletions cut 1 base from V and 0 bases from J, with 6 bases between. Germline loops: CDR1 SGHVS, CDR2 FQNEAQ. The CDR3 is 14 amino acids. The CDR3: CASSLVTDQETQYF. In nucleotides, the CDR3 is TGTGCCAGCAGCTTAGTTACAGACCAAGAGACCCAGTACTTC.

The J gene is TRBJ2-7, the V gene TRBV6-1; D is perhaps TRBD1 (6 bases). The germline V gene has CDR1 MNHNS and CDR2 SASEGT. The V gene lost 3 bases and the J gene lost 6 bases, with 12 bases spanning the gap. This CDR3 is built from 13 residues. The CDR3 region has the DNA TGTGCCAGCAGTGAGAGACAGGCTCTCGAGCAGTACTTC. The encoded protein is CASSERQALEQYF.

V and J are TRBV4-1 and TRBJ1-1; 7 bases are shared with TRBD1. Trimming cost V 3 bases and J 3 bases; bases outside gene matches: 4. This CDR3 has 14 amino acids. Germline loops: CDR1 MGHRA, CDR2 YSYEKL. CDR3 bases: TGCGCCAGCAGCCAGGCCGGACAGGACACTGAAGCTTTCTTT. As protein: CASSQAGQDTEAFF.

The chain uses TRBV5-1 and TRBJ1-6; no reliable D call. Trimming took 1 base from V and 8 from J, leaving 7 bases between them. Germline V gives CDR1 SGHRS, CDR2 YFSETQ. The CDR3 extends over 13 amino acids. CDR3 in amino acids: CASSLKSDSPLHF. The CDR3 DNA is TGCGCCAGCAGCTTGAAGAGTGATTCACCCCTCCACTTT.

J is TRBJ1-1 and V is TRBV2; maybe TRBD1 (6 bases). Trimming shortened V by 3 bases and J by 1 base, and 12 bases separated the two germline ends. The CDR3 sequence is 15 residues long. Looked up from germline, CDR1 is SNHLY and CDR2 is FYNNEI. CDR3 region: CASSEAGTSNTEAFF. In DNA form, the CDR3 reads TGTGCCAGCAGTGAGGCCGGGACATCGAACACTGAAGCTTTCTTT.

This clone appeared a few times. The gene calls are TRBV5-1 and TRBJ2-5; 8 nucleotides align to TRBD2. The V gene end was trimmed by 3 bases and the J gene end by 5 bases; junction bases not matched to a gene: 12. Germline V gene data show CDR1 as SGHRS and CDR2 as YFSETQ. This CDR3 is built from 16 residues. Here the CDR3 reads CASSSMNGLAGETQYF. For the CDR3, the DNA is TGCGCCAGCAGCTCCATGAACGGACTAGCAGGGGAGACCCAGTACTTC.

Here the CDR3 DNA reads TGTGCCAGCAGGAAGGCGAGCACAGATACGCAGTATTTT. This translates into CASRKASTDTQYF. The chain couples TRBV6-5 to TRBJ2-3; no firm D call. With 6 bases removed from V and 0 bases from J, the gap between germline ends came to 7 bases. The CDR3 is 13 residues long. Germline values: CDR1 MNHEY, CDR2 SVGAGI.

The rearrangement links TRBV7-9 to TRBJ1-6, with a possible D match to TRBD1 (5 bases). Germline values: CDR1 SEHNR, CDR2 FQNEAQ (reference sequence). The CDR3 is 14 amino acids. V lost 0 bases and J lost 10, with 10 bases in between. The CDR3 bases are TGTGCCAGCAGCTTAGCCAGGGATTGGTCACCCCTCCACTTT. Translated, it gives CASSLARDWSPLHF.

The chain has TRBV19 and TRBJ1-5; D gene ambiguous. From germline, CDR1 is LNHDA and CDR2 SQIVND (reference sequence). Deletions cut 1 base from V and 3 bases from J, with 10 bases between. CDR3 length equals 15 residues. The CDR3 DNA reads TGTGCCAGTAGTATAGTTGCCGGAAACAATCAGCCCCAGCATTTT. Encoded protein: CASSIVAGNNQPQHF.

The rearrangement links TRBV5-1 to TRBJ2-1; no clear D gene. The CDR3 loop spans 15 amino acids. Germline CDR1 is SGHRS and CDR2 is YFSETQ. V was shortened by 4 bases and J by 6 bases, with 17 bases between the two germline ends. This chain's CDR3 is CASSLLGTSGNEQFF. The CDR3 nucleotides read TGCGCCAGCAGCCTTCTGGGCACCTCGGGCAATGAGCAGTTCTTC.

This clone has only one observation. The chain links TRBV18 to TRBJ1-2, with D unresolved. With 2 bases removed from V and 0 bases from J, the gap between germline ends came to 7 bases. This CDR3 has 14 residues. Germline V lookup: CDR1 KGHSH, CDR2 LQKENI. CDR3 sequence reads: CASSPAISNYGYTF. Here the CDR3 DNA reads TGTGCCAGCTCACCAGCCATCTCTAACTATGGCTACACCTTC.

The CDR3 spells CATSRDRGYEQYF. The CDR3 DNA follows: TGTGCCACCAGCAGGGACAGGGGGTACGAGCAGTACTTC. The rearrangement links TRBV15 to TRBJ2-7; 10 bases map to TRBD1. Germline CDR1 and CDR2: LNHNV and YYDKDF (reference sequence). The CDR3 is 13 residues long. The ends lost 3 bases at V and 4 bases at J; junction bases unmatched: 0.

The chain is built from TRBV5-1 and TRBJ2-5, with 8 bases fitting TRBD1. Trimming at V came to 0 bases and at J to 5 bases, leaving 3 bases not matched to a gene. The germline V gene has CDR1 SGHRS and CDR2 YFSETQ. The CDR3 has 14 residues. CDR3 DNA sequence: TGCGCCAGCAGCTTGGGACAGGGGAGGGAGACCCAGTACTTC. It yields the protein CASSLGQGRETQYF.

V gene TRBV7-8 combines with J gene TRBJ1-1; 8 positions agree with TRBD1. Germline V gene lookup returns CDR1 SGHVS and CDR2 FQNEAQ. Germline trimming cut 5 bases from V and 0 bases from J; bases unmatched to any gene: 8. This CDR3 is built from 16 residues. The CDR3 DNA follows: TGTGCCAGCAGCGTAAACAGGGGGATAATGAACACTGAAGCTTTCTTT. Residues: CASSVNRGIMNTEAFF.

The chain is built from TRBV7-2 and TRBJ2-1; tentatively, D is TRBD1 (7 bases). The V gene lost 8 bases and the J gene lost 5 bases, with 19 bases spanning the gap. This CDR3 is 15 amino acids long. Germline CDR1 and CDR2: SGHTA and FQGNSA. DNA of the CDR3: TGTGCCAGCTCAAAGCAGGGGGGATCCAACAATGAGCAGTTCTTC. It encodes CASSKQGGSNNEQFF.